Listed below are T cell receptor beta chains from one sample, sequenced in a study of blood T cell repertoires in COVID-19. Some clones are missing from TCRdb's copy, which holds only in-frame ones; the method was immunoSEQ multiplex PCR. Among roughly 250,000 clones, roughly 90% were seen once, and the ten largest hold roughly 4%. Sequenced input: peripheral blood. These receptors came from a man in his 60s who had recovered from COVID-19. Each CDR3 is given with its conserved first and last residue. A D gene is named only where the DNA matches it firmly. Not all rows give a size; the values are once, few, many and, for expanded clones, a class.

J gene	D gene	CDR3 length	V gene	clone size	CDR3 protein	CDR3 DNA
TRBJ2-5	TRBD1	15	TRBV5-8	.	CASSFGQGGLKTQYF	TGTGCCAGCAGCTTCGGACAGGGAGGTTTGAAGACCCAGTACTTC
TRBJ1-4	.	15	TRBV2	.	CASSEAGVANEKLFF	TGTGCCAGCAGTGAAGCAGGGGTAGCTAATGAAAAACTGTTTTTT
TRBJ2-5	.	15	TRBV27	once	CASSLRASTGETQYF	TGTGCCAGCAGTTTAAGAGCGTCTACGGGGGAGACCCAGTACTTC
TRBJ2-3	.	16	TRBV6-2/TRBV6-3	.	CASSYPVTKRVDTQYF	TGTGCCAGCAGTTACCCCGTGACCAAGCGAGTTGATACGCAGTATTTT
TRBJ1-5	TRBD1	15	TRBV7-2	.	CASSPGGTGRQPQHF	TGTGCCAGCAGCCCAGGGGGAACAGGGAGGCAGCCCCAGCATTTT
TRBJ1-2	TRBD1	14	TRBV3-1/TRBV3-2	.	CASSPSGGYYGYTF	TGTGCCAGCAGCCCATCAGGGGGGTACTATGGCTACACCTTC
TRBJ1-2	.	16	TRBV4-1	.	CASSQAGGGRLHGYTF	TGCGCCAGCAGCCAAGCGGGGGGGGGAAGGCTCCATGGCTACACCTTC
TRBJ1-1	.	11	TRBV29-1	.	CSVYKGSEAFF	TGCAGCGTTTACAAGGGGTCTGAAGCTTTCTTT
TRBJ2-7	.	15	TRBV4-2	.	CASSQASTGVGEQYF	TGTGCCAGCAGCCAAGCCAGTACCGGGGTCGGCGAGCAGTACTTC
TRBJ1-6	.	19	TRBV14	once	CASSQDLGSASSYNSPLHF	TGTGCCAGCAGCCAAGATCTTGGGTCAGCGAGCTCCTATAATTCACCCCTCCACTTT
TRBJ2-7	.	15	TRBV5-1	.	CASSPLSVTSYEQYF	TGCGCCAGCAGCCCCCTCAGCGTGACCTCCTACGAGCAGTACTTC
TRBJ2-1	TRBD2	15	TRBV7-9	.	CASRSSAGGRNEQFF	TGTGCCAGCAGATCCTCAGCGGGGGGGAGGAATGAGCAGTTCTTC
TRBJ1-1	TRBD1	15	TRBV11-2	.	CASSPTGGVNTEAFF	TGTGCCAGCAGCCCGACAGGGGGAGTGAACACTGAAGCTTTCTTT
TRBJ1-4	.	16	TRBV19	.	CASGSSSGGLGEKLFF	TGTGCCAGTGGTTCCTCATCCGGGGGGCTCGGTGAAAAACTGTTTTTT
TRBJ2-3	TRBD2	14	TRBV11-3	.	CASSPRGGPDTQYF	TGTGCCAGCAGCCCACGGGGGGGCCCAGATACGCAGTATTTT
TRBJ1-1	.	15	TRBV19	.	CASSREFSGDTEAFF	TGTGCCAGTAGTAGGGAGTTTTCAGGGGACACTGAAGCTTTCTTT
TRBJ1-6	.	15	TRBV7-2	.	CASSLTGSYNSPLHF	TGTGCCAGCAGCTTAACGGGCTCCTATAATTCACCCCTCCACTTT
TRBJ1-2	.	14	TRBV27	.	CASSMGSTNYGYTF	TGTGCCAGCAGTATGGGCAGCACTAACTATGGCTACACCTTC
TRBJ1-4	.	18	TRBV7-2	.	CASSQTQGPGRGNEKLFF	TGTGCCAGCAGCCAAACTCAGGGGCCGGGACGAGGGAATGAAAAACTGTTTTTT
TRBJ2-3	.	15	TRBV6-4	few	CASSDGLTGTDTQYF	TGTGCCAGCAGTGACGGGCTCACAGGGACAGATACGCAGTATTTT
TRBJ1-1	.	15	TRBV4-2	.	CASSPSDIPNTEAFF	TGTGCCAGCAGCCCCTCTGACATTCCGAACACTGAAGCTTTCTTT
TRBJ1-6	TRBD1	14	TRBV3-1/TRBV3-2	.	CASSLMTGNSPLHF	TGTGCCAGCAGCCTTATGACAGGGAATTCACCCCTCCACTTT
TRBJ1-2	.	13	TRBV19	.	CASSPPRIYGYTF	TGTGCCAGTAGTCCGCCGCGCATCTATGGCTACACCTTC
TRBJ1-5	TRBD1	13	TRBV12-3/TRBV12-4	.	CASSLTGDQPQHF	TGTGCCAGCAGTTTGACAGGGGATCAGCCCCAGCATTTT
TRBJ2-3	TRBD2	17	TRBV7-9	few	CASSPGLAGARTDTQYF	TGTGCCAGCAGTCCGGGACTAGCGGGGGCGCGTACAGATACGCAGTATTTT
TRBJ2-7	.	11	TRBV11-2	.	CASSLTYEQYF	TGTGCCAGCAGCTTAACTTACGAGCAGTACTTC
TRBJ2-3	TRBD1	12	TRBV25-1	.	CASRRDRNTQYF	TGTGCCAGCAGGCGGGACAGGAATACGCAGTATTTT
TRBJ2-3	.	14	TRBV6-5	.	CASRSTASTDTQYF	TGTGCCAGCAGGTCGACAGCTAGCACAGATACGCAGTATTTT
TRBJ2-7	.	13	TRBV4-2	.	CASSQERLREQYF	TGTGCCAGCAGCCAAGAACGGTTACGCGAGCAGTACTTC
TRBJ1-2	TRBD1	14	TRBV5-1	.	CASSPAGQNYGYTF	TGCGCCAGCAGCCCCGCGGGACAGAACTATGGCTACACCTTC
TRBJ2-2	.	15	TRBV5-1	few	CASSLPGANTGELFF	TGCGCCAGCAGCTTGCCGGGGGCGAACACCGGGGAGCTGTTTTTT
TRBJ2-7	.	13	TRBV5-1	.	CASRGTVAYEQYF	TGCGCCAGCAGAGGTACAGTCGCCTACGAGCAGTACTTC
TRBJ2-1	.	14	TRBV5-1	.	CASSLLGADNEQFF	TGCGCCAGCAGCTTGCTAGGGGCTGACAATGAGCAGTTCTTC
TRBJ1-1	TRBD1	14	TRBV5-5	.	CASSQGQPNTEAFF	TGTGCCAGCAGCCAGGGACAGCCGAACACTGAAGCTTTCTTT
TRBJ1-1	.	14	TRBV7-3	few	CASSPNGQNTEAFF	TGTGCCAGCAGCCCAAACGGACAGAACACTGAAGCTTTCTTT
TRBJ1-2	.	12	TRBV7-9	.	CASSLEAGGYTF	TGTGCCAGCAGCTTAGAAGCCGGTGGCTACACCTTC
TRBJ2-1	.	14	TRBV10-1	.	CASSASRGHNEQFF	TGCGCCAGCAGTGCCTCCAGGGGTCACAATGAGCAGTTCTTC
TRBJ2-7	.	13	TRBV11-3	.	CASSLGGRGEQYF	TGTGCCAGCAGCTTGGGGGGGCGCGGGGAGCAGTACTTC
TRBJ2-7	TRBD1	13	TRBV19	once	CASSQGAGYEQYF	TGTGCCAGTAGTCAGGGGGCTGGCTACGAGCAGTACTTC